This TCR beta chain is from a study of metastatic and nonmetastatic thyroid tumors. Ahead of thyroid surgery, no patient had received treatment of any kind. The junction had 7 bases not matched to a gene; V was cut back by 0 bases and J by 8 bases. Germline V gene data show CDR1 as SGHDT and CDR2 as YYEEEE. This CDR3 spans 15 amino acids. This clone was found many times. TCRdb re-called the PCR reads via MiXCR. Of 30,000 or so clones listed, 30% are singletons. The TCR was taken from a female donor with papillary thyroid cancer or a benign thyroid nodule (not recorded which). Some clones in this sample may be carry-over from other donors' samples. The J gene is TRBJ1-4, the V gene TRBV5-6, with 7 bases that match TRBD1. Sequenced material: blood. Here the CDR3 DNA reads TGTGCCAGCAGCTTGGAAGACAGGGTAGGGGAAAAACTGTTTTTT. Protein product: CASSLEDRVGEKLFF.